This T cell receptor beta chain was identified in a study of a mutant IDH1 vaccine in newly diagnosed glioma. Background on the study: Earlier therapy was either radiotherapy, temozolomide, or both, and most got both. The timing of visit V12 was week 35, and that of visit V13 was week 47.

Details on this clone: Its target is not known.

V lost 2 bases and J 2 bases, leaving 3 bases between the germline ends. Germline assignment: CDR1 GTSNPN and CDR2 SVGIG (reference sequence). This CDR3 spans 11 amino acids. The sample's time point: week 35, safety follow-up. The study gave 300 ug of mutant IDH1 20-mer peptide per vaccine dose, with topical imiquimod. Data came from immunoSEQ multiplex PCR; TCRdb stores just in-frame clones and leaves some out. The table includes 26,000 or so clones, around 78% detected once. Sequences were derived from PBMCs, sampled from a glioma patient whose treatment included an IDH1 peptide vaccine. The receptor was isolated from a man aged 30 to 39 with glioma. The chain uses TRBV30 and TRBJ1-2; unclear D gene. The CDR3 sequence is CAWSPNYGYTF. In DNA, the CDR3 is TGTGCCTGGAGTCCAAACTATGGCTACACCTTC.